These T cell receptor beta chains were read from a single sample in a study of T cells in Graves' hyperthyroidism and ophthalmopathy. TCRdb re-analysed the multiplex PCR reads in MiXCR, keeping a single row per CDR3 protein. The table lists approximately 700,000 distinct CDR3 sequences, 45% of them singletons. Sequences were obtained from peripheral blood or thyroid tissue (not recorded which). These receptors came from an adult man with Graves' disease, either hyperthyroidism or ophthalmopathy (not recorded which). CDR3s include the opening cysteine and the closing phenylalanine or tryptophan. A D gene is named only where the DNA matches it firmly. Clone size is not always given. Where it is, it says once, few, many or a class for expanded clones.

j_call,clone_size,v_call,d_call,cdr3_aa,cdr3_nt
TRBJ1-2,-,TRBV10-3,TRBD1,CASSYGQGAFDGYTF,TGTGCCAGCAGTTACGGGCAGGGGGCGTTCGATGGCTACACCTTC
TRBJ2-6,-,TRBV11-2,-,CASRDQGSGANVLTF,TGTGCCAGCAGAGACCAGGGCTCTGGGGCCAACGTCCTGACTTTC
TRBJ2-6,-,TRBV7-9,-,CASRDARGGTGANVLTF,TGTGCCAGCAGGGACGCTAGAGGAGGGACTGGGGCCAACGTCCTGACTTTC
TRBJ1-2,few,TRBV20-1,-,CSARMQVRIPYGYTF,TGCAGTGCTAGGATGCAGGTCCGAATTCCCTATGGCTACACCTTC
TRBJ1-1,many,TRBV2,-,CASSRHSTEAFF,TGTGCCAGCAGTCGACACTCTACTGAAGCTTTCTTT
TRBJ2-2,many,TRBV7-9,TRBD1,CASSLVDPGGTGELFF,TGTGCCAGCAGCTTAGTCGATCCAGGGGGCACCGGGGAGCTGTTTTTT
TRBJ1-1,few,TRBV5-1,-,CASSHTRANTEAFF,TGTGCCAGCAGTCACACCCGGGCCAACACTGAAGCTTTCTTT
TRBJ1-1,-,TRBV7-9,TRBD1,CASSSGVTGANTEAFF,TGTGCCAGCAGCTCAGGGGTGACAGGGGCGAACACTGAAGCTTTCTTT
TRBJ1-1,few,TRBV19,-,CASSPGHRNTEAFF,TGTGCCAGTAGTCCGGGACACCGGAACACTGAAGCTTTCTTT
TRBJ1-3,many,TRBV20-1,-,CSARAAATIYF,TGCAGTGCTAGAGCGGCGGCCACCATATATTTT
TRBJ2-7,-,TRBV20-1,-,CSARVPGGVYEQYF,TGCAGTGCTAGAGTCCCAGGGGGGGTATACGAGCAGTACTTC
TRBJ1-5,-,TRBV5-5,-,CASSLGPANQPQHF,TGTGCCAGCAGCTTAGGTCCAGCAAATCAGCCCCAGCATTTT
TRBJ2-2,-,TRBV7-9,-,CASSIRDTGELFF,TGTGCCAGCAGTATCCGGGACACCGGGGAGCTGTTTTTT
TRBJ2-7,-,TRBV20-1,-,CSARGTYQGEQYF,TGCAGTGCTAGAGGGACCTACCAGGGCGAGCAGTACTTC
TRBJ2-5,many,TRBV7-9,-,CASSLIDLGETQYF,TGTGCCAGCAGCTTAATCGATCTTGGGGAGACCCAGTACTTC
TRBJ1-2,-,TRBV29-1,-,CSGWPLGYTF,TGCAGCGGGTGGCCTTTAGGCTACACCTTC
TRBJ1-1,few,TRBV7-9,TRBD1,CASSSGFPGQTEAFF,TGTGCCAGCAGCTCCGGGTTTCCGGGACAGACTGAAGCTTTCTTT
TRBJ1-1,many,TRBV29-1,-,CSVEVGNTEAFF,TGCAGCGTTGAAGTAGGGAACACTGAAGCTTTCTTT
TRBJ2-7,-,TRBV29-1,-,CSVVQGRRKGHEQYF,TGCAGCGTTGTCCAGGGGAGAAGGAAAGGGCACGAGCAGTACTTC
TRBJ1-1,few,TRBV24-1,-,CATRKGVSAEAFF,TGTGCCACCAGGAAGGGGGTCTCGGCTGAAGCTTTCTTT
TRBJ2-7,-,TRBV7-9,TRBD1,CASSLGQVYF,TGTGCCAGCAGCTTGGGACAGGTGTACTTC
TRBJ2-7,many,TRBV11-2,-,CASGTDGYEQYF,TGTGCCAGCGGAACGGACGGGTACGAGCAGTACTTC
TRBJ2-6,-,TRBV7-2,-,CASSFSPLTF,TGTGCCAGCAGCTTTTCGCCCCTGACTTTC
TRBJ1-2,-,TRBV6-1,TRBD1,CASGDRRSPNYGYTF,TGTGCCAGCGGGGACAGGAGATCCCCGAACTATGGCTACACCTTC
TRBJ2-5,-,TRBV2,-,CASGQAQETQYF,TGTGCCTCCGGACAAGCCCAAGAGACCCAGTACTTC
TRBJ2-5,few,TRBV7-2,-,CASSERGTRGLQETQYF,TGTGCCAGCAGTGAAAGGGGGACGCGGGGGCTCCAAGAGACCCAGTACTTC
TRBJ2-7,few,TRBV7-9,-,CASSLRDGLSYEQYF,TGTGCCAGCAGCCTACGGGACGGATTATCCTACGAGCAGTACTTC
TRBJ2-5,-,TRBV20-1,TRBD2,CSASRLGGRETQYF,TGCAGTGCTAGTCGACTCGGCGGGAGGGAGACCCAGTACTTC
TRBJ1-2,-,TRBV11-2,TRBD1,CASSQAVGTGQKYGYTF,TGTGCCAGCAGCCAAGCTGTTGGGACAGGGCAGAAGTATGGCTACACCTTC
TRBJ1-6,-,TRBV5-1,TRBD1,CASRDGTGYTPLHF,TGCGCCAGCAGAGACGGGACAGGCTATACACCCCTCCACTTT
TRBJ2-7,-,TRBV5-1,TRBD2,CASSRTYGRGYEQYF,TGCGCCAGCAGCCGGACATACGGGAGGGGCTACGAGCAGTACTTC
TRBJ2-7,-,TRBV7-6,TRBD1,CASGTGTGYEQYF,TGTGCCAGCGGGACAGGGACGGGCTACGAGCAGTACTTC
TRBJ2-2,few,TRBV2,TRBD2,CASITAPSGRRGTGELFF,TGTGCCAGCATTACCGCTCCTAGCGGGAGGAGGGGTACCGGGGAGCTGTTTTTT
TRBJ2-6,-,TRBV7-8,TRBD1,CASTTGTGARSGANVLTF,TGTGCCAGCACCACCGGGACAGGGGCACGCTCTGGGGCCAACGTCCTGACTTTC
TRBJ2-5,-,TRBV7-6,-,CADPPGQQETQYF,TGTGCCGACCCTCCTGGACAGCAAGAGACCCAGTACTTC
TRBJ1-2,-,TRBV29-1,TRBD1,CSEGQGGYGYTF,TGCAGCGAGGGACAGGGCGGATATGGCTACACCTTC
TRBJ2-5,many,TRBV29-1,TRBD2,CSVEDPGTSTGETQYF,TGCAGCGTTGAAGATCCGGGGACTAGCACTGGAGAGACCCAGTACTTC